The rows below give T cell receptor beta chains drawn from one sample of a study of T cells expressing NK-cell markers. TCRdb reprocessed the 5' RACE reads; each CDR3 protein has one entry and no DNA is given. The sample has 350,000 to 500,000 distinct CDR3 sequences; the top ten hold 7.3%. Sample: blood T cells: a sorted CD56 or NKG2C T cell subset, CD4+ or CD8+ T cells, or bulk PBMC T cells (not recorded which). The receptor source for this set is a woman between 18 and 70 years old in good health. Both conserved end residues are part of each CDR3.

j_call v_call cdr3_aa
TRBJ1-5 TRBV12-3/TRBV12-4 CASSLTRARHQPQHF
TRBJ2-5 TRBV5-1 CASSLTGGPQETQYF
TRBJ1-3 TRBV29-1 CSVGQSSNTIYF
TRBJ1-2 TRBV29-1 CSVPGPGIAGYTF
TRBJ1-1 TRBV28 CASSLRGRGDTEAFF
TRBJ2-2 TRBV29-1 CSVEGSGQFANTGELFF
TRBJ2-7 TRBV9 CASSPGDRGHEQYF
TRBJ1-6 TRBV4-2 CASSPGTSIPRVHF
TRBJ1-5 TRBV2 CASTEVAGNQPQHF
TRBJ2-3 TRBV29-1 CSVEDGTGRDTQYF
TRBJ2-3 TRBV20-1 CSASQRGGMDTQYF
TRBJ2-1 TRBV5-1 CASSEQLRANNEQFF
TRBJ2-2 TRBV5-1 CASSSTSGDGYTGELFF
TRBJ2-5 TRBV24-1 CATSSGTARTQYF
TRBJ2-3 TRBV30 CAWETGGATFTDTQYF
TRBJ2-7 TRBV28 CASSDISYEQYF
TRBJ2-1 TRBV18 CASAAGTGQSYNEQFF
TRBJ1-2 TRBV24-1 CATSDLSLGYTF
TRBJ2-7 TRBV6-5 CASSYIGQEYF
TRBJ1-1 TRBV19 CASSIGGEIEAFF
TRBJ2-3 TRBV20-1 CSARGGPVTDTQYF
TRBJ2-1 TRBV7-6 CASSFQGPSSYNEQFF
TRBJ2-1 TRBV19 CASSIESSGSEYEQFF
TRBJ2-7 TRBV28 CASNQPGRSYEQYF
TRBJ2-1 TRBV5-1 CATSKREGRSEQFF
TRBJ2-7 TRBV20-1 CSARDRIYEQYF
TRBJ2-7 TRBV29-1 CSVAQGMMRNEQYF
TRBJ2-1 TRBV5-1 CASGTGTSGGGNEQFF
TRBJ1-4 TRBV12-3/TRBV12-4 CASSGPKEEKLFF
TRBJ2-7 TRBV27 CASREGGTYEQYF
TRBJ2-1 TRBV11-2 CASSLESPGSRSYNEQFF
TRBJ1-1 TRBV6-2/TRBV6-3 CASIGHLTGLYTEAFF
TRBJ2-2 TRBV11-2 CASSTYRGAYTGDLFF
TRBJ1-5 TRBV28 CASSLWPGSNQPQHF
TRBJ2-5 TRBV30 CAWSVLSHTETQYF
TRBJ2-3 TRBV30 CAWRYLTDTQYF
TRBJ2-3 TRBV10-1 CASTGQGRYGDTDTQYF
TRBJ2-3 TRBV4-1 CATTWAGSSTDTQYF
TRBJ1-1 TRBV12-3/TRBV12-4 CASSNRGPEAFF
TRBJ1-1 TRBV29-1 CSVEDHRAGAEAFF
TRBJ1-5 TRBV9 CASSPEGNQPQHF
TRBJ1-3 TRBV7-9 CASSLGGTYRGNTIYF
TRBJ2-6 TRBV2 CASLRPPRDRDSSGANVLTF
TRBJ2-7 TRBV29-1 CSAPTRARYEQYF
TRBJ2-3 TRBV20-1 CSAKITGTSGGTDTQYF
TRBJ2-1 TRBV5-6 CASTTPGLAFNEQFF
TRBJ1-1 TRBV10-3 CATEGATPGTFF
TRBJ2-1 TRBV6-2/TRBV6-3 CASSYPTLSEQFF
TRBJ2-2 TRBV6-6 CASSYETGELFF
TRBJ2-3 TRBV20-1 CSARRGRAATDTQYF
TRBJ1-1 TRBV7-8 CASSAPGYTEAFF
TRBJ1-1 TRBV7-2 CASSPPPGGWNTEAFF
TRBJ2-2 TRBV7-2 CAARSSGGNTGELFF
TRBJ2-2 TRBV12-3/TRBV12-4 CASRGGGTNTGELFF
TRBJ2-3 TRBV7-2 CASSHPTPGTQYF
TRBJ1-2 TRBV5-1 CASSSTGGSYGYTF
TRBJ1-4 TRBV29-1 CSVEGGFSGEKLFF
TRBJ1-4 TRBV5-5 CASSLIQNEKLFF
TRBJ2-2 TRBV27 CASKVIANTGELFF